This TCR beta chain was captured in a study of T cells in Graves' hyperthyroidism and ophthalmopathy. The ends lost 8 bases at V and 4 bases at J; junction bases unmatched: 8. The CDR3 runs 14 residues. Germline values: CDR1 SGHVS, CDR2 FQNEAQ. Using RNA transcripts as the source, TCR beta CDR3 regions were amplified. Carried out on the TCR CDR3, a first-round RT-PCR used the HTBI primer set. TCRdb processed the multiplex PCR reads anew with MiXCR; each CDR3 protein has one entry. The table lists about 370,000 distinct CDR3 sequences, 15% of them singletons, with approximately 19% in the top ten. This clonotype has at least ten counts.

The chain links TRBV7-8 to TRBJ2-7; 10 bases align to TRBD1. Sequencing input: blood. The clonotype originates from a woman aged 55 to 70 with Graves' ophthalmopathy. The CDR3 DNA follows: TGTGCCAGCGGGTTGGGACAGGGGATTTACGAGCAGTACTTC. As protein: CASGLGQGIYEQYF.